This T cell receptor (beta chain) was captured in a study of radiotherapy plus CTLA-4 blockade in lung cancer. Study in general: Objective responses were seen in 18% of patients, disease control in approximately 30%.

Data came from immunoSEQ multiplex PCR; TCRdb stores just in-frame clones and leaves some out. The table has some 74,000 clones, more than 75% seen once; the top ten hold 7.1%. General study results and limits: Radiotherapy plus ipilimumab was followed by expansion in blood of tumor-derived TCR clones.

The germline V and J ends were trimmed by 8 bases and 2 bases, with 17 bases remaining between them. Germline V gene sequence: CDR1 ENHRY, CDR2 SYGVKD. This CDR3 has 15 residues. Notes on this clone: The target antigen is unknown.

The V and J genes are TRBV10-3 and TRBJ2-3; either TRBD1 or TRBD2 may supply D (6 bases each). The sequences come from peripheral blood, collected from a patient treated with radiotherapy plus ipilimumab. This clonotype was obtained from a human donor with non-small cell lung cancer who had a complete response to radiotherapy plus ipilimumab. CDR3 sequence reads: CAIGGQRALTDTQYF. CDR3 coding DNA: TGTGCCATCGGGGGCCAGCGGGCTCTCACAGATACGCAGTATTTT.